This T cell receptor beta chain was sequenced during a study of blood T cell repertoires in COVID-19. This clone was observed a handful of times. Germline V gene lookup returns CDR1 GTSNPN and CDR2 SVGIG (reference sequence). V dropped 0 bases and J dropped 6 bases, with 15 bases sitting between them. The CDR3 totals 14 residues. Sequencing was performed with immunoSEQ multiplex PCR; in TCRdb, only in-frame clones are kept and a portion is missing. The sample contains fewer than 55,000 clones, roughly 89% of which appear only once. The sample was peripheral blood. This chain uses TRBV30 with TRBJ2-7; maybe TRBD2 (5 bases). The sequence was obtained from a man at least 80 years old with active or convalescent COVID-19. In DNA form, the CDR3 reads TGTGCCTGGAGTGTGGGAATGGCCGAGGGCGAGCAGTACTTC. This codes for CAWSVGMAEGEQYF.